These T cell receptor beta chains were read from a single sample in a study of metastatic and nonmetastatic thyroid tumors. TCRdb re-called the PCR reads through MiXCR. The sample holds fewer than 35,000 clones, 15% seen once. The specimen sequenced was blood. The receptors were sampled from a male donor with papillary thyroid cancer or a benign thyroid nodule (not recorded which). Some clones in this sample may be carry-over from other donors' samples. Both conserved end residues are part of each CDR3. A D gene is named only where the DNA matches it firmly. Size tells how often a clone was seen (once, few, many) or the class of an expanded clone, and some rows leave it out.

size	J	D	V	CDR3	DNA
many	TRBJ1-3	NA	TRBV4-1	CASSQDELGPIYF	TGCGCCAGCAGCCAGGATGAATTAGGCCCCATATATTTT
NA	TRBJ2-3	TRBD2	TRBV9	CASNPPLAGGSDTQYF	TGTGCCAGCAATCCCCCCCTAGCGGGAGGTTCAGATACGCAGTATTTT
many	TRBJ2-1	NA	TRBV7-3	CASSLRRNNEQFF	TGTGCCAGCAGCTTACGACGGAACAATGAGCAGTTCTTC
many	TRBJ2-1	TRBD2	TRBV7-2	CASSSGLAVFNEQFF	TGTGCCAGCAGCTCGGGACTAGCGGTGTTCAATGAGCAGTTCTTC
many	TRBJ1-1	NA	TRBV19	CASSSQVGLGTEAFF	TGTGCCAGTAGTAGCCAGGTGGGGCTGGGGACTGAAGCTTTCTTT
many	TRBJ2-3	NA	TRBV3-1	CASSYGTVIDTQYF	TGTGCCAGCAGCTACGGGACTGTAATTGATACGCAGTATTTT
medium-sized	TRBJ2-7	NA	TRBV6-1	CASSLAGTTLYEQYF	TGTGCCAGCAGCCTGGCAGGGACCACTCTCTACGAGCAGTACTTC
many	TRBJ1-5	NA	TRBV6-1	CASSEGLSNQPQHF	TGTGCCAGCAGTGAAGGACTAAGCAATCAGCCCCAGCATTTT
many	TRBJ2-7	NA	TRBV5-1	CASSYSGTSSYEQYF	TGCGCCAGCAGCTACTCCGGGACAAGCTCCTACGAGCAGTACTTC
many	TRBJ2-7	NA	TRBV6-2/TRBV6-3	CASSKTNSYEQYF	TGTGCCAGCAGTAAGACTAACTCCTACGAGCAGTACTTC
many	TRBJ2-3	NA	TRBV20-1	CSAETVDTQYF	TGCAGTGCCGAGACCGTAGATACGCAGTATTTT
many	TRBJ2-5	NA	TRBV5-8	CASGLSQSSETQYF	TGTGCCAGCGGCTTGTCCCAGAGCTCGGAGACCCAGTACTTC
NA	TRBJ2-3	TRBD1	TRBV2	CASSLQGADTQYF	TGTGCCAGCAGTCTTCAGGGGGCAGATACGCAGTATTTT
many	TRBJ1-1	NA	TRBV2	CASTPGLNTEAFF	TGTGCCAGCACACCCGGGCTGAACACTGAAGCTTTCTTT
many	TRBJ1-5	NA	TRBV20-1	CSARVGTFQPQHF	TGCAGTGCTAGAGTGGGTACATTTCAGCCCCAGCATTTT
many	TRBJ2-1	NA	TRBV27	CASSLLSGTGNNEQFF	TGTGCCAGCAGTCTACTTAGCGGGACAGGGAACAATGAGCAGTTCTTC
once	TRBJ2-5	NA	TRBV5-1	CASSFGGSRETQYF	TGTGCCAGCAGCTTTGGTGGGAGTCGGGAGACCCAGTACTTC
many	TRBJ2-7	TRBD1	TRBV7-2	CASSLDRTGGEQYF	TGTGCCAGCAGCTTAGATCGGACAGGGGGCGAGCAGTACTTC
many	TRBJ1-3	NA	TRBV2	CASYREASGNTIYF	TGTGCCAGCTACAGGGAGGCCTCTGGAAACACCATATATTTT
many	TRBJ2-7	NA	TRBV30	CAWSVPQGKEQYF	TGTGCCTGGAGTGTACCTCAAGGGAAGGAGCAGTACTTC
many	TRBJ2-1	NA	TRBV5-4	CASSLDGHGEQFF	TGTGCCAGCAGCTTGGACGGACACGGTGAGCAGTTCTTC
many	TRBJ2-7	NA	TRBV9	CASSVAGTGEQYF	TGTGCCAGCAGCGTTGCAGGGACGGGTGAGCAGTACTTC
few	TRBJ1-6	NA	TRBV7-9	CASSAQGKF	TGTGCCAGCAGCGCACAGGGAAAGTTT
NA	TRBJ2-7	NA	TRBV6-5	CASSYSQGLGKLYEQYF	TGTGCCAGCAGTTACTCGCAGGGTCTAGGGAAACTCTACGAGCAGTACTTC
once	TRBJ2-1	NA	TRBV30	CAWSGTFNEQFF	TGTGCCTGGAGTGGGACTTTCAATGAGCAGTTCTTC
once	TRBJ2-7	NA	TRBV20-1	CSARAGTRAYEQYF	TGCAGTGCTAGAGCGGGAACGAGGGCCTACGAGCAGTACTTC
many	TRBJ2-2	TRBD2	TRBV4-3	CASSQEEGTSGRVDTGELFF	TGCGCCAGCAGCCAAGAAGAGGGGACTAGCGGGAGGGTGGACACCGGGGAGCTGTTTTTT
many	TRBJ2-3	NA	TRBV18	CASSPRGSTDTQYF	TGTGCCAGCTCACCACGAGGGAGCACAGATACGCAGTATTTT
many	TRBJ2-7	NA	TRBV11-2	CASSPGGYEQYF	TGTGCCAGCAGTCCCGGGGGCTACGAGCAGTACTTC
NA	TRBJ1-5	TRBD1	TRBV25-1	CASSEGTGGWQPQHF	TGTGCCAGCAGTGAAGGGACAGGGGGTTGGCAGCCCCAGCATTTT
many	TRBJ2-1	TRBD2	TRBV24-1	CATAGLADNEQFF	TGTGCCACCGCGGGACTAGCGGACAATGAGCAGTTCTTC
many	TRBJ2-1	TRBD1	TRBV7-9	CASSLDPTGGRDEQFF	TGTGCCAGCAGCTTAGACCCCACAGGGGGTAGGGATGAGCAGTTCTTC